The TCR beta chain under discussion was sequenced for a study of T-cell memory formation after mild COVID-19. General study findings and limits: The SARS-CoV-2 specificity of second-wave clones reaching peak at day 37 remained unverified.

A word on this clonotype: As yet, its antigen is unknown.

Each CDR3 protein is one row after TCRdb ran MiXCR on the 5' RACE reads. The sample carries under 550,000 distinct CDR3 sequences, about a sixth recorded once. The CDR3 is made up of 12 amino acids. Trimming cost V 2 bases and J 5 bases, with 6 bases left between them. Sequencing used PBMCs or a T cell subset sorted from them (not recorded which). The clonotype originates from a man aged 18 to 30 who had mild COVID-19 (a few samples of this study predate the infection). Cell type and time point are not known. The chain uses TRBV12-3 or TRBV12-4 and TRBJ1-1, with D uncertain. CDR3 sequence reads: CASSLHWTEAFF. CDR3 nucleotide sequence: TGTGCCAGCAGTTTACATTGGACTGAAGCTTTCTTT.